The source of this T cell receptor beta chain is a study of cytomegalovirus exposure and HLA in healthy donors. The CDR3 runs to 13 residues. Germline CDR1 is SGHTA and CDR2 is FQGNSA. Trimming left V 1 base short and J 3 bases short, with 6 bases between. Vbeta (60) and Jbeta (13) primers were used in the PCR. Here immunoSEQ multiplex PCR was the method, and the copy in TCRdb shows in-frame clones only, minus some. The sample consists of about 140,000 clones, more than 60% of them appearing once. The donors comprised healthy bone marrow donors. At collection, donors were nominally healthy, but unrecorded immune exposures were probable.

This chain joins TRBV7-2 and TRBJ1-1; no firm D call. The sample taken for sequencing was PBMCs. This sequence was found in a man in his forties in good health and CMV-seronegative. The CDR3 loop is CASSLVSHTEAFF. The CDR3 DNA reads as TGTGCCAGCAGCTTAGTATCCCACACTGAAGCTTTCTTT.